One T cell receptor beta chain is described in this entry. This CDR3 is 14 amino acids long. In germline, CDR1 is SGHTA, CDR2 FQGNSA. J was trimmed by 11 bases and V by 4 bases; bases with no gene match: 11. Here immunoSEQ multiplex PCR was the method, and the copy in TCRdb shows in-frame clones only, minus some. In the table there are 140,000 to 150,000 clones, about nine tenths of which are singletons. Participants had their cohort set by participant-reported clinical history. This sample was included in a study of blood T cell repertoires in COVID-19. This rearrangement joins TRBV7-2 to TRBJ2-3, with 8 bases identical to TRBD2. The origin of this receptor is a man between 50 and 59 years old who had recovered from COVID-19. The sample consisted of PBMCs or T cells enriched from blood (not recorded which). CDR3 amino acids: CASSSSGGAVGQYF. CDR3 in DNA: TGTGCCAGCAGCTCATCCGGGGGGGCGGTTGGGCAGTATTTT. The full variable domain, completed using reference TRBV7-2 and TRBJ2-3, is GAGVSQSPSNKVTEKGKDVELRCDPISGHTALYWYRQSLGQGLEFLIYFQGNSAPDKSGLPSDRFSAERTGGSVSTLTIQRTQQEDSAVYLCASSSSGGAVGQYFGPGTRLTVL.